This is a list of T cell receptor beta chains from one sample in a study of CD8 T cells in ankylosing spondylitis. TCRdb re-called the 5' RACE reads through MiXCR, storing one row per CDR3 protein. This table holds about 540,000 distinct CDR3 sequences, over 9.5% found once. Sample: blood, either unsorted or a sorted T cell fraction (not recorded which). The receptor source for this set is a male donor with ankylosing spondylitis. The CDR3 runs from the conserved cysteine through the conserved F or W. The D gene is left open where the match is weak. Where a row states a size, it is once, few, many or the class of an expanded clone; other rows omit it.

12	few	.	TRBJ2-2	TRBV29-1	TGCAGCGTTTCCCTTAATGCCGGGGAGCTGTTTTTT	CSVSLNAGELFF
13	.	TRBD2	TRBJ2-1	TRBV27	TGTGCCAGCAGTTTTCTAGCGGTCAATGAGCAGTTCTTC	CASSFLAVNEQFF
10	few	.	TRBJ1-6	TRBV10-3	TGTGCCATCAGTGGGGGACTTCTCCACTTT	CAISGGLLHF
14	.	.	TRBJ2-5	TRBV19	TGTGCCAGTAGTATAATGGCGGACCAAGAGACCCAGTACTTC	CASSIMADQETQYF
15	many	TRBD2	TRBJ2-3	TRBV7-2	TGTGCCAGCAGCCGGACTAGCGGGAATTCAGATACGCAGTATTTT	CASSRTSGNSDTQYF
13	few	.	TRBJ2-5	TRBV14	TGTGCCAGCAGCCAAGACTTGGCGGAGACCCAGTACTTC	CASSQDLAETQYF
14	.	.	TRBJ2-7	TRBV7-9	TGTGCCAGCAGCAGTAACAGGGAGCCCTACGAGCAGTACTTC	CASSSNREPYEQYF
13	.	.	TRBJ2-1	TRBV4-1	TGCGCCAGCAGCCAGGGGTCTTCCAATGAGCAGTTCTTC	CASSQGSSNEQFF
17	few	TRBD2	TRBJ2-2	TRBV10-1	TGCGCCAGCAGTGAGTCTGGAGGAGCGGGAGGTTCCGGGGAGCTGTTTTTT	CASSESGGAGGSGELFF
13	.	TRBD2	TRBJ2-1	TRBV29-1	TGCAGTGGTACTAGCGCTTCATACAATGAGCAGTTCTTC	CSGTSASYNEQFF
15	few	.	TRBJ2-2	TRBV5-1	TGCGCCAGCAGCCCCGGGAACTCGAACACCGGGGAGCTGTTTTTT	CASSPGNSNTGELFF
16	many	TRBD1	TRBJ1-5	TRBV24-1	TGTGCCACCAGTGATTCCAGGGGGGTTTCGGCTCAGCCCCAGCATTTT	CATSDSRGVSAQPQHF
15	.	TRBD1	TRBJ1-2	TRBV5-1	TGCGCCAGCAGTTTGCCGGGACAGGAGCTATATGGCTACACCTTC	CASSLPGQELYGYTF
14	few	TRBD1	TRBJ1-4	TRBV4-1	TGCGCCAGCAGCCAAGGGGACAGGGCCGTAAAACTGTTTTTT	CASSQGDRAVKLFF
16	few	.	TRBJ1-5	TRBV5-6	TGTGCCAGCAGCTTGGGGGCAGGGACCCTCAATCAGCCCCAGCATTTT	CASSLGAGTLNQPQHF
15	many	TRBD1	TRBJ2-5	TRBV4-2	TGTGCCAGCAGCCAAGCCCCGGGGACAGGGGGGACCCAGTACTTC	CASSQAPGTGGTQYF
15	many	.	TRBJ2-1	TRBV4-2	TGTGCCAGCAGCCAAGATCTCTCAGGGAACAATGAGCAGTTCTTC	CASSQDLSGNNEQFF
15	few	.	TRBJ1-6	TRBV7-9	TGTGCCAGCAGCTTAGATGGGACACAGAATTCACCCCTCCACTTT	CASSLDGTQNSPLHF
17	few	.	TRBJ1-2	TRBV3-1	TGTGCCAGCAGCCACCGACAAGGCGGTTTAGTCCTCTATGGCTACACCTTC	CASSHRQGGLVLYGYTF
15	.	.	TRBJ2-7	TRBV13	TGTGCCAGCAGCTTTGTGGGGGCCAGCTCCTACGAGCAGTACTTC	CASSFVGASSYEQYF
17	.	.	TRBJ1-4	TRBV6-5	TGTGCCAGCAGTTACACTCCCAGGGTCGCAACTAATGAAAAACTGTTTTTT	CASSYTPRVATNEKLFF
15	.	TRBD1	TRBJ1-2	TRBV20-1	TGCAGTGCTAGATCGACGACAGGGACCAACTATGGCTACACCTTC	CSARSTTGTNYGYTF
15	many	.	TRBJ2-7	TRBV20-1	TGCAGTGCTAGAGATGAAGACAGACCTCTACGCGAGCAGTACTTC	CSARDEDRPLREQYF
13	.	TRBD1	TRBJ1-1	TRBV7-2	TGTGCCAGCAGCTTAAGACAGGGGGGAGGCGCTTTCTTT	CASSLRQGGGAFF
17	.	TRBD2	TRBJ2-5	TRBV12-3/TRBV12-4	TGTGCCAGCAGTTCTTTAGCGGGAGGCTTGGTAGAAGAGACCCAGTACTTC	CASSSLAGGLVEETQYF
15	few	.	TRBJ2-3	TRBV7-8	TGTGCCAGCACCCGATCCGGGGGCCAAACAGATACGCAGTATTTT	CASTRSGGQTDTQYF
16	.	.	TRBJ2-1	TRBV11-2	TGTGCCAGCAGCTTAGTGGCCGGGGGGACAATGAATGAGCAGTTCTTC	CASSLVAGGTMNEQFF
13	.	.	TRBJ1-2	TRBV12-3/TRBV12-4	TGTGCCAGCAGTTCAGGGGTGGGCGCGGGCTACACCTTC	CASSSGVGAGYTF
13	.	.	TRBJ2-4	TRBV20-1	TGCAGTGTTAGGGGGTCAGGAGCCCCCATTCAGTACTTC	CSVRGSGAPIQYF
14	once	.	TRBJ2-5	TRBV9	TGTGCCAGCAGCGCAGGGTCTCCCGCGGAGACCCAGTACTTC	CASSAGSPAETQYF
16	.	.	TRBJ2-1	TRBV3-1	TGTGCCAGCAGCCAAGACGTCTGGAGCTCCTACAATGAGCAGTTCTTC	CASSQDVWSSYNEQFF
17	.	TRBD2	TRBJ2-3	TRBV5-1	TGCGCCAGCAGCTTGGGCCTAGCGGGAATTTTCACAGATACGCAGTATTTT	CASSLGLAGIFTDTQYF
14	.	.	TRBJ2-1	TRBV11-1	TGTGCCAGCAGCACGGGACCCGGTATTAATGAGCAGTTCTTC	CASSTGPGINEQFF
14	.	TRBD2	TRBJ2-1	TRBV20-1	TGCAGTTCACGGCCCAGCGGGAGTTGGAATGAGCAGTTCTTC	CSSRPSGSWNEQFF
15	.	.	TRBJ1-1	TRBV6-2/TRBV6-3	TGTGCCAGCAGATCGACTGCTACAGCCAGGACTGAAGCTTTCTTT	CASRSTATARTEAFF
19	many	.	TRBJ2-3	TRBV11-2	TGTGCCAGCAGCTTATTTCTGGGGGTGGGAGGATTGGGCACAGATACGCAGTATTTT	CASSLFLGVGGLGTDTQYF
13	few	.	TRBJ2-5	TRBV18	TGTGCCAGCTCACCAAGGTCGCAGGAGACCCAGTACTTC	CASSPRSQETQYF
13	many	.	TRBJ1-6	TRBV12-3/TRBV12-4	TGTGCCAGCAGTTCACAGGGAAATTCACCCCTCCACTTT	CASSSQGNSPLHF
20	many	TRBD2	TRBJ2-5	TRBV6-2/TRBV6-3	TGTGCCAGCAGTTACGCCGAAGCGGGAGGGCCAGTTCAAAGTCTGGAGACCCAGTACTTC	CASSYAEAGGPVQSLETQYF
13	many	.	TRBJ2-1	TRBV24-1	TGTGCCACCAGTGACTTCGACTCCAATGAGCAGTTCTTC	CATSDFDSNEQFF
15	.	.	TRBJ2-1	TRBV20-1	TGCAGTGCTGCCAGAATTAGGGACGGGAGAAAGGAGCGGTTCTTC	CSAARIRDGRKERFF
11	few	.	TRBJ2-2	TRBV20-1	TGCAGTGCTCCCCTACGTGGGGAGCTGTTTTTT	CSAPLRGELFF
16	few	.	TRBJ2-1	TRBV7-6	TGTGCCAGCAGCTTATACGGGGGCAAATCCTACAATGAGCAGTTCTTC	CASSLYGGKSYNEQFF
16	few	TRBD1	TRBJ1-2	TRBV29-1	TGCAGCGTTGTCCCGGGACAGGGGCTTAAAGGCTATGGCTACACCTTC	CSVVPGQGLKGYGYTF
11	.	.	TRBJ2-5	TRBV3-1	TGTGCCAGCAGCCATCGGGAGACCCAGTACTTC	CASSHRETQYF
18	few	TRBD2	TRBJ2-3	TRBV24-1	TGTGCCACCAGTGATCGCAGAGGGCTAGCGGGAGAGGGGGATACGCAGTATTTT	CATSDRRGLAGEGDTQYF
13	.	.	TRBJ2-1	TRBV7-6	TGTGCCAGCAGCCAATCGAATGTACTTGAGCAGTTCTTC	CASSQSNVLEQFF
16	.	.	TRBJ2-6	TRBV12-3/TRBV12-4	TGTGCCAGCAGTTGGAAGAGGAGCTCTGGGGCCAACGTCCTGACTTTC	CASSWKRSSGANVLTF
16	few	TRBD1	TRBJ1-4	TRBV5-1	TGCGCCAGCAGCGGCACACAGGGGGCGTTGGGTGAAAAACTGTTTTTT	CASSGTQGALGEKLFF
16	few	TRBD2	TRBJ2-3	TRBV20-1	TGCAGTGCTACCGGGACTAGCGGGAGGGCCGTAGATACGCAGTATTTT	CSATGTSGRAVDTQYF
13	many	TRBD2	TRBJ2-5	TRBV10-3	TGTGCCATCAGTTTAGCGGGAGAAGAGACCCAGTACTTC	CAISLAGEETQYF
18	.	TRBD2	TRBJ2-5	TRBV3-1	TGTGCCAGCAGCCGCCAAGGACTAGCGGGAGCGATAGGGGAGACCCAGTACTTC	CASSRQGLAGAIGETQYF
14	.	.	TRBJ2-2	TRBV10-3	TGTGCCCTTAAAGAGACTGAGAACACCGGGGAGCTGTTTTTT	CALKETENTGELFF
18	few	TRBD2	TRBJ2-6	TRBV4-2	TGTGCCAGCAGCCTCTTAGCGGGAGGGAGCTCTGGGGCCAACGTCCTGACTTTC	CASSLLAGGSSGANVLTF
16	few	TRBD1	TRBJ2-4	TRBV20-1	TGCAGTGCTAGAGACAGGGACAGGGTAGCCAAAAACATTCAGTACTTC	CSARDRDRVAKNIQYF
14	many	TRBD2	TRBJ2-6	TRBV12-3/TRBV12-4	TGTGCCAGCACCGGGACTACTGGGGCCAACGTCCTGACTTTC	CASTGTTGANVLTF
15	few	TRBD1	TRBJ2-3	TRBV12-3/TRBV12-4	TGTGCCAGCAATTATCAGGGGGCTAGCACAGATACGCAGTATTTT	CASNYQGASTDTQYF
15	many	TRBD2	TRBJ2-1	TRBV5-1	TGCGCCAGCAGACCCGGGACTAGCGGTAGGGATGAGCAGTTCTTC	CASRPGTSGRDEQFF
10	.	TRBD1	TRBJ2-1	TRBV20-1	TGCAGTGCTGTGGACAGGGTTCAGTTCTTC	CSAVDRVQFF
12	many	.	TRBJ2-5	TRBV24-1	TGTGCCACCAGTGATTTGGGGGAGACCCAGTACTTC	CATSDLGETQYF